This TCR beta chain was recorded in a study of cytomegalovirus exposure and HLA in healthy donors. Turning to the study itself: Across some 400 genotyped donors, over 70% landed in the Caucasian-associated ancestry cluster.

Findings and limits, study-wide: Earlier analysis looked at TCR beta V segments, and most were productive about 87% or about 30% of the time. Later on, analysis showed that most CMV-associated TCR beta chains appeared to be HLA-restricted.

With 60 Vbeta and 13 Jbeta primers, the PCR was carried out. This table comes from immunoSEQ multiplex PCR, and its TCRdb copy is limited to in-frame clones, with some not included. The sample comprises around 200,000 clones, 75% to 85% of which are singletons, and around 1.2% rests with the top ten. With regard to this clone: Its cognate antigen is unknown.

CDR1 and CDR2 (germline): SGHTA, FQGTGA. The CDR3 sequence is 15 residues long. Unmatched junction bases numbered 7, after V lost 5 bases and J lost 5 bases. The sequence came from a girl aged 2 to 10 in good health and CMV-seropositive. Sample: PBMCs. V gene TRBV7-3 combines with J gene TRBJ2-7; 12 bases are shared with TRBD2. DNA for the CDR3: TGTGCCAGCAGCAACGGACTAGCGGGGCTAAACGAGCAGTACTTC. Its protein is CASSNGLAGLNEQYF.